This TCR beta chain was documented in a study of metastatic and nonmetastatic thyroid tumors. Study-wide background: From malignant and benign thyroid patients, repertoires in blood and in tumor or nodule tissue were compared. Study-level findings and limits: TCR beta diversity was reportedly significantly higher in malignant thyroid tumors than benign nodules, in blood and tumor.

A remark on this clone: Its antigen is currently unknown.

The CDR3 runs 13 residues. CDR1 and CDR2 (germline): SEHNR, FQNEAQ (reference sequence). The germline V and J ends were trimmed by 7 bases and 5 bases, with 15 bases remaining between them. Per the authors' pipeline: A distant-metastasis classifier for papillary thyroid cancer was built using CDR3 differences across clinicopathological groups. TCRdb re-analyzed the PCR reads using MiXCR. These V and J calls rely on TCRdb rather than the paper's analysis. There are just over 8,000 clones in the sample; over 20% occur only once, and 20% to 30% lies in the top ten. The entire patient cohort was treatment-naive prior to thyroid surgery.

Sequenced input: tumor tissue. The clonotype comes from a female donor with papillary thyroid cancer or a benign thyroid nodule (not recorded which). Some clones in this sample may be carry-over from other donors' samples. The chain combines TRBV7-9 with TRBJ2-7; tentative D call: TRBD2 (6 bases). This chain's CDR3 is CASKGGALDEQYF. Here the CDR3 DNA reads TGTGCCAGCAAAGGAGGGGCCTTGGACGAGCAGTACTTC.